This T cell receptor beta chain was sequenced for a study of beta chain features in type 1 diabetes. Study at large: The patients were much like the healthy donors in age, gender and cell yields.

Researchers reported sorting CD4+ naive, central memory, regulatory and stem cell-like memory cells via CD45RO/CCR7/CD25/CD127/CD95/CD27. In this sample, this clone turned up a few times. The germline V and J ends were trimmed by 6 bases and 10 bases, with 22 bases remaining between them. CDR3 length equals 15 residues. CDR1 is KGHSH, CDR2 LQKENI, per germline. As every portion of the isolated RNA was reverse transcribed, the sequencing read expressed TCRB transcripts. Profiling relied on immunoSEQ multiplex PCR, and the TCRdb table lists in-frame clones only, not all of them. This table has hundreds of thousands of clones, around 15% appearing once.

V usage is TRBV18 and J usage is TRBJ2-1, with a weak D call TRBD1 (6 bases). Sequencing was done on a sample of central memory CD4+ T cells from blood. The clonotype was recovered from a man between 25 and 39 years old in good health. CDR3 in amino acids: CASSPGATISGEQFF. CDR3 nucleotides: TGTGCCAGCTCCCCAGGGGCGACAATATCTGGGGAGCAGTTCTTC.